Listed below are T cell receptor beta chains from one sample, sequenced in a study of vaccination effects on CD4 cells after COVID-19. For these TCRs, the target antigens are not known. Only in-frame clones appear in the TCRdb table, and some are missing; sequencing was by immunoSEQ multiplex PCR. The data show about 21,000 clones, 60% to 75% seen once. This specimen was CD4+ T cells from PBMCs cultured with HCoV-NL63 spike peptides, taken before COVID-19 vaccination. These receptors came from a human donor who received a COVID-19 vaccine. Each CDR3 is given with its conserved first and last residue. D genes are given only for firm matches. Clone size is shown for a subset of rows, as once, few, many or a class of expanded clone.

cdr3_aa	cdr3_nt	d_call	clone_size	v_call	j_call
CAWSFGQGKEQYF	TGTGCCTGGAGTTTCGGACAGGGGAAAGAGCAGTACTTC	TRBD1	NA	TRBV30	TRBJ2-7
CASRPSSGNTIYF	TGTGCCAGCAGGCCGAGCTCTGGAAACACCATATATTTT	NA	NA	TRBV9	TRBJ1-3
CASNKWGTNEKLFF	TGTGCCAGCAACAAGTGGGGGACTAATGAAAAACTGTTTTTT	NA	NA	TRBV28	TRBJ1-4
CSAADQETQYF	TGCAGTGCCGCCGACCAAGAGACCCAGTACTTC	NA	NA	TRBV20-1	TRBJ2-5
CASRAGLNTEAFF	TGTGCCAGCAGGGCGGGCCTGAACACTGAAGCTTTCTTT	NA	NA	TRBV9	TRBJ1-1
CASSSPTYTQYF	TGTGCCAGCAGCTCTCCCACATATACGCAGTATTTT	NA	NA	TRBV28	TRBJ2-3
CASSTPKGRRELFF	TGTGCCAGCAGCACCCCCAAGGGGCGAAGGGAGCTGTTTTTT	NA	NA	TRBV11-2	TRBJ2-2
CAWTEAGGSYEQYF	TGTGCCTGGACCGAAGCGGGCGGTTCCTACGAGCAGTACTTC	NA	NA	TRBV30	TRBJ2-7
CTSSQEGLDSNQPQHF	TGCACCAGCAGCCAAGAGGGGCTAGATAGCAATCAGCCCCAGCATTTT	NA	NA	TRBV1	TRBJ1-5
CASSLGGGSGYTF	TGTGCCAGCAGCCTCGGGGGGGGAAGTGGCTACACCTTC	NA	NA	TRBV3-1/TRBV3-2	TRBJ1-2
CASSEASGGGGRPGELFF	TGTGCCAGCAGTGAAGCGAGTGGAGGGGGAGGTCGGCCCGGGGAGCTGTTTTTT	NA	NA	TRBV2	TRBJ2-2
CASSDRGLLNTEAFF	TGTGCCAGCAGTGACAGGGGCCTCTTGAACACTGAAGCTTTCTTT	NA	few	TRBV2	TRBJ1-1
CASSHQAGFGNEQFF	TGTGCCAGCAGTCACCAGGCGGGGTTCGGCAATGAGCAGTTCTTC	NA	NA	TRBV27	TRBJ2-1
CASSTTPDTASPLHF	TGTGCCAGTAGCACCACCCCGGACACCGCTTCACCCCTCCACTTT	NA	NA	TRBV19	TRBJ1-6
CASSLASGGNSYEQYF	TGTGCCAGCAGCTTAGCTAGCGGGGGGAACTCCTACGAGCAGTACTTC	TRBD2	once	TRBV7-2	TRBJ2-7
CASSNSVGEQYF	TGTGCCAGCAGTAACAGCGTAGGCGAGCAGTACTTC	NA	NA	TRBV25-1	TRBJ2-7
CASSSSGELFF	TGTGCCAGTAGTAGCTCCGGGGAGCTGTTTTTT	NA	NA	TRBV19	TRBJ2-2
CASSYRQGGAYGYTF	TGTGCCAGCAGTTACAGACAGGGGGGTGCCTATGGCTACACCTTC	TRBD1	few	TRBV28	TRBJ1-2
CASSIEGGSYEQYF	TGCGCCAGCAGCATCGAGGGGGGCTCCTACGAGCAGTACTTC	NA	NA	TRBV5-1	TRBJ2-7
CASSNDFQETQYF	TGTGCCAGCAGTAACGACTTCCAAGAGACCCAGTACTTC	NA	NA	TRBV6-5	TRBJ2-5
CASSQGDRGRQYF	TGTGCCAGCAGTCAAGGGGACAGGGGACGGCAGTACTTC	TRBD1	few	TRBV3-1/TRBV3-2	TRBJ2-7
CASSSQRELYNEQFF	TGCGCCAGCAGCTCCCAGCGGGAGCTGTACAATGAGCAGTTCTTC	TRBD2	NA	TRBV5-1	TRBJ2-1
CASSVGRGGELFF	TGTGCCAGCAGTGTTGGACGAGGCGGGGAGCTGTTTTTT	NA	NA	TRBV2	TRBJ2-2
CASSLSSGKTGELFF	TGTGCCAGCAGCCTATCTAGCGGGAAGACCGGGGAGCTGTTTTTT	TRBD2	few	TRBV3-1/TRBV3-2	TRBJ2-2
CASSQPRDREKSRYGYTF	TGCGCCAGCAGCCAGCCCCGGGACAGGGAAAAGTCCCGATATGGCTACACCTTC	TRBD1	once	TRBV4-1	TRBJ1-2
CASSIDSGLTYEQYF	TGTGCCAGTAGTATTGATAGCGGGCTTACCTACGAGCAGTACTTC	TRBD2	NA	TRBV19	TRBJ2-7
CASSLDGGVDDTIYF	TGCGCCAGCAGCTTGGATGGGGGAGTGGATGACACCATATATTTT	NA	NA	TRBV5-1	TRBJ1-3
CASSQDLAGGLQFF	TGTGCCAGCAGCCAAGATCTGGCGGGGGGGCTCCAGTTCTTC	TRBD2	NA	TRBV14	TRBJ2-1
CASSIGQGGREKLFF	TGTGCCAGCAGCATCGGACAGGGAGGTCGGGAAAAACTGTTTTTT	TRBD1	NA	TRBV7-9	TRBJ1-4
CAISESAGAYNEQFF	TGTGCCATCAGTGAGTCAGCGGGGGCCTACAATGAGCAGTTCTTC	TRBD2	NA	TRBV10-3	TRBJ2-1
CASSLQGASTEAFF	TGTGCCAGCAGCTTACAGGGGGCGTCCACTGAAGCTTTCTTT	TRBD1	few	TRBV7-8	TRBJ1-1
CASRPAGGRAGELFF	TGTGCCAGCAGACCCGCGGGAGGGCGGGCCGGGGAGCTGTTTTTT	TRBD2	NA	TRBV28	TRBJ2-2
CASSVTQGKGYTF	TGTGCCAGCAGCGTAACGCAGGGAAAGGGCTACACCTTC	NA	NA	TRBV9	TRBJ1-2
CASSRGVDSEAFF	TGCGCCAGCAGCCGTGGGGTTGACTCTGAAGCTTTCTTT	NA	once	TRBV4-1	TRBJ1-1
CASSPSGIHNEKLFF	TGTGCCAGTAGTCCTTCAGGGATCCATAATGAAAAACTGTTTTTT	NA	NA	TRBV19	TRBJ1-4
CSAGTSGLYNEQFF	TGCAGCGCCGGGACTAGCGGGTTGTACAATGAGCAGTTCTTC	TRBD2	few	TRBV29-1	TRBJ2-1
CASSEGGDYGYTF	TGTGCCAGCAGTGAAGGGGGGGACTATGGCTACACCTTC	NA	NA	TRBV6-1	TRBJ1-2
CASSKNRQITEAFF	TGTGCCAGCAGCAAAAATAGACAGATCACTGAAGCTTTCTTT	NA	large	TRBV21-1	TRBJ1-1
CASSLEGASYNEQFF	TGTGCCAGCAGCTTAGAAGGGGCCTCCTACAATGAGCAGTTCTTC	NA	NA	TRBV11-2	TRBJ2-1
CASSQTGEGYTF	TGTGCCAGCAGCCAGACAGGGGAGGGCTACACCTTC	TRBD1	once	TRBV7-2	TRBJ1-2
CASSLAAPNTEAFF	TGTGCCAGCAGCTTAGCGGCCCCGAACACTGAAGCTTTCTTT	NA	NA	TRBV7-9	TRBJ1-1